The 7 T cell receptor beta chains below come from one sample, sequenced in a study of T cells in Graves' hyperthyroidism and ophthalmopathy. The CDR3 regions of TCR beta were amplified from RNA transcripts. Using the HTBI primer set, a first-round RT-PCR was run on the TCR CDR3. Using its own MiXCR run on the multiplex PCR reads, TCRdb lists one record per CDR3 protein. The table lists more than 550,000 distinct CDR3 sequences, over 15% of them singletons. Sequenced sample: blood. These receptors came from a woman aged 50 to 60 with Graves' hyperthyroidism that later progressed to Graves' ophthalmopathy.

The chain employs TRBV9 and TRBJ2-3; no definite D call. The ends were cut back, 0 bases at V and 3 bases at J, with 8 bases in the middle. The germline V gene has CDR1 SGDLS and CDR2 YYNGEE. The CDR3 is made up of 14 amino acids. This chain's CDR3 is CASSVEDLTDTQYF. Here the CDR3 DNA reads TGTGCCAGCAGCGTAGAAGACTTAACAGATACGCAGTATTTT.

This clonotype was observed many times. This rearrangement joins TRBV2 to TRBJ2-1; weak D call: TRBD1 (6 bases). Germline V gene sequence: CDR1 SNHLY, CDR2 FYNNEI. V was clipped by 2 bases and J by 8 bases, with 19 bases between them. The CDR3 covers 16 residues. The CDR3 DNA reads TGTGCCAGCAGTGAATGGGGGCAGGGCAACGTCGATGAGCAGTTCTTC. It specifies CASSEWGQGNVDEQFF.

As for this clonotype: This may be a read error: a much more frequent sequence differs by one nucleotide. Here the CDR3 reads CASSLELRNEQFF. CDR3 DNA: TGTGCCAGCAGCTTAGAATTGCGGAATGAGCAGTTCTTC. The chain is built from TRBV11-1 and TRBJ2-1; no firm D call. CDR3 length equals 13 residues. V lost 1 base to trimming and J lost 7 bases, with 8 bases between them. The V gene's germline CDR1 is SGHAT and CDR2 FQDESV (reference sequence).

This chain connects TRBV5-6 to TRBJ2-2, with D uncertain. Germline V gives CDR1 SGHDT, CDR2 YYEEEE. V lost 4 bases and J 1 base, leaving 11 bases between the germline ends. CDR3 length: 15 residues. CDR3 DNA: TGTGCCAGCAGCATGGTCTGGGGGAACACCGGGGAGCTGTTTTTT. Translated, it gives CASSMVWGNTGELFF.

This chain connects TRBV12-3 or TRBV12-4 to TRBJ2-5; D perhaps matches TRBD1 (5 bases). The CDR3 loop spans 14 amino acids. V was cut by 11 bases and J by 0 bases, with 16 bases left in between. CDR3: CAGMAGLYQETQYF. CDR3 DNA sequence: TGTGCCGGCATGGCAGGGCTCTACCAAGAGACCCAGTACTTC.

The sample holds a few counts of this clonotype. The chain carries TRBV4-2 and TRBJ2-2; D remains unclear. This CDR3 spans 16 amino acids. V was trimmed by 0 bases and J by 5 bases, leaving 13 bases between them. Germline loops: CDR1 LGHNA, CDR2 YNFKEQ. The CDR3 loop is CASSQENNIGTGELFF. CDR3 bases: TGTGCCAGCAGCCAAGAAAACAACATAGGTACCGGGGAGCTGTTTTTT.

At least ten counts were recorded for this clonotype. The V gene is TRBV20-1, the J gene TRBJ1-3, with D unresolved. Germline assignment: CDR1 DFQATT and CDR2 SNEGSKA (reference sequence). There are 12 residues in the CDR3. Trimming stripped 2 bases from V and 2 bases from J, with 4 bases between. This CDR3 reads CSARRTGNTIYF. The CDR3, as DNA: TGCAGTGCTAGACGGACTGGAAACACCATATATTTT.